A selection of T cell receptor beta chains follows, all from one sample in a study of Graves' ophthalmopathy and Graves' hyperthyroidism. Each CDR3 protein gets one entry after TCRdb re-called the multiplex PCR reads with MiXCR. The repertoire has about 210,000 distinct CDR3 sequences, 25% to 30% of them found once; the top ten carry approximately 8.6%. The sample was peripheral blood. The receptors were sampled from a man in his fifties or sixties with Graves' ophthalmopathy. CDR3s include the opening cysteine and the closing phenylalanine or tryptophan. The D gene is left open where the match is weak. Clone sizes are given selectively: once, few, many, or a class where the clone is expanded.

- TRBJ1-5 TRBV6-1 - TGTGCCAGCACGGCTAGGACCCATAACAATCAGCCCCAGCATTTT CASTARTHNNQPQHF
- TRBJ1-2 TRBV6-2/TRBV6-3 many TGTGCCAGCAGTTACGGGGAGACTGAGACCGCCTATGGCTACACCTTC CASSYGETETAYGYTF
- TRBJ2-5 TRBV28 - TGTGCCAGCAACGACGGGGCGGGTGAGCAGTACTTC CASNDGAGEQYF
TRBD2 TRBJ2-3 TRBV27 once TGTGCCAGCAGTCCTGTTAGCGGGAGTGAGACAGATACGCAGTATTTT CASSPVSGSETDTQYF
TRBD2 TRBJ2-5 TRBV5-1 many TGCGCCAGCAGCCTGCCGACTAGCGGGAGAGAAGAGACCCAGTACTTC CASSLPTSGREETQYF
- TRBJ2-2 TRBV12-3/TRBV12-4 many TGTGCCAGCAGTTTAATGTTTTCAGGGGAGCTGTTTTTT CASSLMFSGELFF
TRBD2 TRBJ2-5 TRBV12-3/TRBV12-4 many TGTGCCAGCAGTTTAGGGTCTAGCGGTCCCCAAGAGACCCAGTACTTC CASSLGSSGPQETQYF
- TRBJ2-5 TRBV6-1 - TGTGCCAGCTGCGGACGAGGGGAGACCCAGTACTTC CASCGRGETQYF
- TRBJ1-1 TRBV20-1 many TGCAGTGCCCGGCCCGGGGGCCGGGAAGCTTTCTTT CSARPGGREAFF
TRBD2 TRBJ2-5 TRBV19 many TGTGCCAGTAGTCCTACAGCGGGAGTAGAGACCCAGTACTTC CASSPTAGVETQYF
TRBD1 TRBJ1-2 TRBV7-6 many TGTGCCAGCAGCTTAGACCCCCTAGCAGGGGGCGCGGGCTACACCTTC CASSLDPLAGGAGYTF
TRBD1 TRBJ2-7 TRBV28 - TGTGCCAGCAGTTCACCGGGACAGGACCGCTACGAGCAGTACTTC CASSSPGQDRYEQYF
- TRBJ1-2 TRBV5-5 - TGTGCCAGCAGTTACTCGAAACCGATAGGGGGCTATGGCTACACCTTC CASSYSKPIGGYGYTF
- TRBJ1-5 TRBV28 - TGTGCCAGCAGTTATACAGGGTCGCCCCAGCATTTT CASSYTGSPQHF
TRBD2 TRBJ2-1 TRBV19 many TGTGCCAGTAGAATGGCGGGAGTGGGGACCAATGAGCAGTTCTTC CASRMAGVGTNEQFF
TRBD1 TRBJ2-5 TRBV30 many TGTGCCTGGGGGGGACACAGGGGGGAGACCCAGTACTTC CAWGGHRGETQYF
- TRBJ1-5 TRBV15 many TGTGCCACCAGCAGAGATAATCAGCCCCAGCATTTT CATSRDNQPQHF
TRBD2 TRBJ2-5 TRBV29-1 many TGCAGCGTTGATGACTTTAGCGGGAGTGGGTCGGAGACCCAGTACTTC CSVDDFSGSGSETQYF
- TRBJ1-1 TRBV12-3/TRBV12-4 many TGTGCCAGCAGCATCAATCAAGTTGCTTTCTTT CASSINQVAFF
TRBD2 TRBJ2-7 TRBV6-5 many TGTGCCAGCAGTTACTCGACCGGGACTAGCCACGAGCAGTACTTC CASSYSTGTSHEQYF
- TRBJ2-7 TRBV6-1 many TGTGCCAGCAGCCCCCAGGGAGAAGCTAATACCTACGAGCAGTACTTC CASSPQGEANTYEQYF
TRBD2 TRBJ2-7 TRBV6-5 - TGTGCCAGCAGTTACTACCCGGGGGGATCCTACGAGCAGTACTTC CASSYYPGGSYEQYF
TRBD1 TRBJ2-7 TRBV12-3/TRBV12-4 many TGTGCCAGCAGCAACAGGGGCGAGCAGTACTTC CASSNRGEQYF
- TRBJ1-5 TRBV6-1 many TGTGCCAGCAGTGAACCCCCCTCAGGGAGGCCCCAGCATTTT CASSEPPSGRPQHF
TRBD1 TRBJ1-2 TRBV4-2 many TGTGCCAGCAGCCAACCCCAACAGGGGGCAGGCTATGGCTACACCTTC CASSQPQQGAGYGYTF
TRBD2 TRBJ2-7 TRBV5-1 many TGCGCCAGCAGCTTGGATAGCGGGAGTTTCTACGAGCAGTACTTC CASSLDSGSFYEQYF
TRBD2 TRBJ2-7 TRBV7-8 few TGTGCCAGCAGCATAACCCGGGAGGCCTACGAGCAGTACTTC CASSITREAYEQYF